This TCR beta chain is drawn from a study of blood T cell repertoires in COVID-19. The CDR3 has 14 amino acids. Trimming cost V 7 bases and J 0 bases, with 7 bases left between them. Germline CDR1 reads LNHDA; CDR2 reads SQIVND (reference sequence). In the original analysis: The authors estimated nucleated cell counts from reference gene primer amplification. Generated by immunoSEQ multiplex PCR, the TCRdb table keeps only in-frame clones and is missing some. V and J calls and clone size follow that table, whereas D and trimming were derived from the DNA. Among tens of thousands of clones listed, over 75% were seen once.

Sequenced sample: peripheral blood. The TCR sequence derives from a man between 35 and 55 years old with COVID-19, enrolled during active disease. The chain joins TRBV19 to TRBJ1-6; D gene uncertain. CDR3 sequence reads: CASKVSSYNSPLHF. Here the CDR3 DNA reads TGTGCCAGTAAAGTGAGCTCCTATAATTCACCCCTCCACTTT.